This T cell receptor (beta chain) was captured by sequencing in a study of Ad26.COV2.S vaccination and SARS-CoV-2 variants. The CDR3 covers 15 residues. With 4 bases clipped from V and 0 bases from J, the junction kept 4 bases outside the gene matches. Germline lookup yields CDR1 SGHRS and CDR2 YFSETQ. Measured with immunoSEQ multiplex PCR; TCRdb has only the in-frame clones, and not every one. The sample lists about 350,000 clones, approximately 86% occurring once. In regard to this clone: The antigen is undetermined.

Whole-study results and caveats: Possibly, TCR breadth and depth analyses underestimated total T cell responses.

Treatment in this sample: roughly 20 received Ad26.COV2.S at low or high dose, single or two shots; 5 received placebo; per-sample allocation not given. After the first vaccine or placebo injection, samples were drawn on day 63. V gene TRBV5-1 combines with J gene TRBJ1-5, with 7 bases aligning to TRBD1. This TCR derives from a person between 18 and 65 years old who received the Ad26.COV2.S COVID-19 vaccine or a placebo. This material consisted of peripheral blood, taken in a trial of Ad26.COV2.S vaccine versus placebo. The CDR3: CASSQTGNSNQPQHF. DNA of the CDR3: TGCGCCAGCAGCCAGACAGGGAATAGCAATCAGCCCCAGCATTTT.